This TCR beta chain is drawn from a study of human T cells and chemical hapten exposure. Study at large: 2% DPC was applied to roughly 2 cm by roughly 2 cm of upper inner arm skin for sensitization. Once 0.01% DPC had been applied to the upper back by patch test, readings were taken at 6 days.

Each CDR3 protein gets one entry after TCRdb re-called the RACE reads with MiXCR. The table records approximately 350,000 distinct CDR3 sequences, about 7% of them present only once. Study findings and constraints: Donors had alopecia, so their immune response may differ from healthy people's.

Trimming removed 0 bases from V and 4 bases from J, with 4 bases in between. The CDR3 extends over 13 amino acids. The germline gives CDR1 KGHSY, CDR2 FQNENV. As to time point: patch test 1, 2 weeks after DPC sensitization. The treatment here: therapeutic diphenylcyclopropenone sensitization with weekly scalp DPC. Total RNA was isolated from whole blood that had not been fractionated. This clonotype has a handful of counts. What it binds is not known. The sequences come from whole blood, collected in connection with sensitization to the hapten diphenylcyclopropenone (DPC). This chain connects TRBV16 to TRBJ1-3, with D uncertain. The sequence came from a woman aged 18 to 35 with alopecia areata. Some clones in this sample may be carry-over from other donors' samples. The CDR3 spells CASSQSTGNTIYF. The CDR3 DNA is TGTGCCAGCAGCCAATCCACAGGAAACACCATATATTTT.